The entry below gives a single T cell receptor beta chain sequence along with its context. The data were taken from a study of blood T cell repertoires in COVID-19. Original analysis: Cell counts per sample came from amplifying reference gene primers. The repertoire was sequenced with immunoSEQ multiplex PCR; TCRdb's copy has only in-frame clones and lacks some. Clone size and V and J calls were adopted from that table, with D and trimming inferred from the DNA. Of approximately 38,000 clones detected, 85% to 90% appear once; the ten largest clones hold 24%. This CDR3 has 13 residues. Looked up from germline, CDR1 is SNHLY and CDR2 is FYNNEI. The V and J ends lost 8 bases and 6 bases respectively, with 14 bases between them.

The chain uses TRBV2 and TRBJ1-5, with TRBD1 as a possible D gene (5 bases). This TCR was recovered from a middle-aged man with active or convalescent COVID-19. The sample taken for sequencing was peripheral blood. CDR3 sequence reads: CASYLGGSQPQHF. CDR3 nucleotides: TGTGCCAGCTACCTTGGGGGGAGTCAGCCCCAGCATTTT.